These 20 T cell receptor beta chains came from one sample sequenced in a study of blood T cell repertoires in COVID-19. Assay used: immunoSEQ multiplex PCR; TCRdb lists only in-frame clones, some missing. The repertoire holds around 180,000 clones, about 87% seen once, with approximately 24% in the top ten. The sample was peripheral blood. Receptor source: a man aged 55-75 years with acute or convalescent COVID-19.

The J gene is TRBJ2-7, the V gene TRBV5-6, with 8 bases lining up with TRBD1. The germline V gene encodes CDR1 SGHDT and CDR2 YYEEEE. The CDR3 contains 14 residues. The ends lost 4 bases at V and 2 bases at J; junction bases unmatched: 5. The CDR3 DNA reads as TGTGCCAGCAGCACCCGGGACAGGCCCTACGAGCAGTACGTC. This codes for CASSTRDRPYEQYV.

The rearrangement uses TRBV14 and TRBJ1-1; no definite D call. The V end was cut by 0 bases, the J end by 12 bases, with 26 bases between. Germline values: CDR1 SGHDN, CDR2 FVKESK. The CDR3 spans 17 residues. CDR3 DNA: TGTGCCAGCAGCCAAGATCGAAGGGAGTGGCCGCTTCAAGGGACTTTCTTT. The encoded protein is CASSQDRREWPLQGTFF. Together with reference TRBV14 and TRBJ1-1, the CDR3 gives the full variable domain: EAGVTQFPSHSVIEKGQTVTLRCDPISGHDNLYWYRRVMGKEIKFLLHFVKESKQDESGMPNNRFLAERTGGTYSTLKVQPAELEDSGVYFCASSQDRREWPLQGTFFGQGTRLTVV.

The chain couples TRBV6-1 to TRBJ2-1; 9 nucleotides match TRBD1. This CDR3 is 16 amino acids long. Unmatched junction bases numbered 6, after V lost 4 bases and J lost 2 bases. CDR1 is MNHNS and CDR2 is SASEGT in the germline V gene. This chain's CDR3 is CASSALGQGTYNEQFF. The CDR3 nucleotides read TGTGCCAGCAGTGCTTTGGGACAGGGAACCTACAATGAGCAGTTCTTC.

V gene TRBV7-6 combines with J gene TRBJ1-3; D is possibly TRBD1 (6 bases). Germline loops: CDR1 SGHVS, CDR2 FNYEAQ. Trimming shortened V by 5 bases and J by 4 bases, and 12 bases separated the two germline ends. CDR3 length equals 14 residues. The CDR3 loop reads CASSPRTVGNTIYF. The CDR3 DNA follows: TGTGCCAGCAGCCCCCGGACAGTGGGAAACACCATATATTTT.

The DNA of the CDR3 is TGTGCCAGCAGCAGCCGACAGGGGGCGATCAACGAGCAGTACTTC. Protein product: CASSSRQGAINEQYF. V is TRBV5-4 and J is TRBJ2-7; 10 bases are a match to TRBD1. V shed 4 bases and J 5 bases; nucleotides not matched to a gene: 9. CDR1 is SGHNT and CDR2 is YYREEE in the germline V gene (reference sequence). CDR3 length: 15 amino acids. The variable domain in full, with the rest retrieved from reference TRBV5-4 and TRBJ2-7, is ETGVTQSPTHLIKTRGQQVTLRCSSQSGHNTVSWYQQALGQGPQFIFQYYREEENGRGNFPPRFSGLQFPNYSSELNVNALELDDSALYLCASSSRQGAINEQYFGPGTRLTVT.

This chain uses TRBV7-9 with TRBJ1-1; D remains unclear. CDR3 length equals 17 residues. The V end was cut by 1 base, the J end by 6 bases, with 21 bases between. Germline V lookup: CDR1 SEHNR, CDR2 FQNEAQ (reference sequence). The CDR3 nucleotides read TGTGCCAGCAGCTTAGATCGGGGAAGAAAGCTAATCGCTGAAGCTTTCTTT. It specifies CASSLDRGRKLIAEAFF.

The rearrangement uses TRBV6-5 and TRBJ2-5, with TRBD1 matching 9 bases. The CDR3 covers 13 residues. Germline CDR1 and CDR2: MNHEY and SVGAGI. Trimming cost V 9 bases and J 5 bases; bases outside gene matches: 7. CDR3 DNA: TGTGCCAGTTTAACAGGGGGCGGGGAGACCCAGTACTTC. Translating it yields CASLTGGGETQYF.

This chain uses TRBV24-1 with TRBJ2-1; D may be TRBD1 (5 bases). The germline V and J ends were trimmed by 3 bases and 8 bases, with 16 bases remaining between them. Germline-derived CDR1 and CDR2 are KGHDR and SFDVKD. The length of the CDR3 is 15 residues. As DNA, the CDR3 is TGTGCCACCAGTGATATCAGGGTACCTGGCGATGAGCAGTTCTTC. Amino acids: CATSDIRVPGDEQFF.

This clone was recorded a few times. J is TRBJ1-2 and V is TRBV24-1; D is unclear. Trimming took off 2 bases at V and 6 bases at J, with 15 bases between the two ends. This CDR3 spans 15 amino acids. Looked up from germline, CDR1 is KGHDR and CDR2 is SFDVKD. CDR3 loop: CATSDSRTESDGYTF. CDR3 nucleotides: TGTGCCACCAGTGATTCACGTACAGAGTCAGATGGCTACACCTTC.

This chain connects TRBV30 to TRBJ2-3; TRBD2 agrees at 9 bases. Germline CDR1 is GTSNPN and CDR2 is SVGIG (reference sequence). J was trimmed by 2 bases and V by 0 bases; bases with no gene match: 6. This CDR3 is 16 amino acids long. CDR3 loop: CAWSVGAGGATDTQYF. The CDR3 nucleotides are TGTGCCTGGAGTGTCGGGGCGGGGGGGGCCACAGATACGCAGTATTTT.

V is TRBV5-8 and J is TRBJ1-4; 7 nucleotides line up with TRBD1. Per the germline V gene, CDR1 is SGHTS and CDR2 is YDEGEE. The CDR3 loop spans 15 amino acids. V shed 4 bases, J shed 5 bases, and the junction held 8 bases outside the gene matches. The CDR3 DNA reads TGTGCCAGCAGCCAAGGCGCAGGGGGAAATGAAAAACTGTTTTTT. Translation: CASSQGAGGNEKLFF.

This chain connects TRBV4-1 to TRBJ2-4, with 10 bases matching TRBD2. Germline assignment: CDR1 MGHRA and CDR2 YSYEKL. This CDR3 contains 17 residues. V shed 0 bases and J 3 bases; nucleotides not matched to a gene: 5. CDR3 DNA: TGCGCCAGCAGCCAAGAGGGGAGCGGGGGGGACAAAAACATTCAGTACTTC. It yields the protein CASSQEGSGGDKNIQYF.

The chain links TRBV10-3 to TRBJ2-3; TRBD1 aligns across 9 bases. Losses at the gene ends were 0 bases for V and 2 bases for J; bases not matched to a gene: 6. The CDR3 has 17 residues. Germline V gene lookup returns CDR1 ENHRY and CDR2 SYGVKD. The CDR3 nucleotides read TGTGCCATCAGTGAGTCGATACGGACAGGGGACACAGATACGCAGTATTTT. Its protein product is CAISESIRTGDTDTQYF.

The J gene is TRBJ2-7, the V gene TRBV2; D is unresolved. This CDR3 spans 12 amino acids. Germline V CDR1 and CDR2: SNHLY, FYNNEI. The V gene lost 2 bases and the J gene lost 1 base, with 3 bases spanning the gap. CDR3 protein: CASSEQSYEQYF. CDR3 DNA sequence: TGTGCCAGCAGTGAACAGTCCTACGAGCAGTACTTC. The entire variable domain, with the rest obtained from reference TRBV2 and TRBJ2-7, is as follows: EPEVTQTPSHQVTQMGQEVILRCVPISNHLYFYWYRQILGQKVEFLVSFYNNEISEKSEIFDDQFSVERPDGSNFTLKIRSTKLEDSAMYFCASSEQSYEQYFGPGTRLTVT.

The chain couples TRBV9 to TRBJ2-5, with TRBD2 identical over 9 bases. V lost 0 bases to trimming and J lost 5 bases; unmatched junction nucleotides: 5. In germline, CDR1 is SGDLS, CDR2 YYNGEE. The length of the CDR3 is 15 residues. In DNA form, the CDR3 reads TGTGCCAGCAGCGTAGGGGCTAGCGGGGCCGAGACCCAGTACTTC. Translated: CASSVGASGAETQYF. Variable domain in full (rest from reference TRBV9 and TRBJ2-5): DSGVTQTPKHLITATGQRVTLRCSPRSGDLSVYWYQQSLDQGLQFLIQYYNGEERAKGNILERFSAQQFPDLHSELNLSSLELGDSALYFCASSVGASGAETQYFGPGTRLLVL.

This chain uses TRBV27 with TRBJ1-2; TRBD1 matches at 8 bases. The junction had 10 bases not matched to a gene; V was cut back by 0 bases and J by 7 bases. The CDR3 covers 16 residues. In germline, CDR1 is MNHEY, CDR2 SMNVEV (reference sequence). CDR3 protein: CASSLSWAGGGGGYTF. The DNA of the CDR3 is TGTGCCAGCAGTTTATCATGGGCAGGGGGCGGTGGTGGCTACACCTTC.

This chain joins TRBV5-1 and TRBJ2-1; a weak D match, TRBD1 (6 bases). CDR3 length equals 13 residues. Trimming removed 2 bases at V and 7 bases at J, with 10 bases between. Per germline, CDR1 SGHRS and CDR2 YFSETQ. CDR3 nucleotide sequence: TGCGCCAGCAGCTTTGGGACAATTAATGAGCAGTTCTTC. It translates to CASSFGTINEQFF. The whole variable domain, filled in from reference TRBV5-1 and TRBJ2-1, reads KAGVTQTPRYLIKTRGQQVTLSCSPISGHRSVSWYQQTPGQGLQFLFEYFSETQRNKGNFPGRFSGRQFSNSRSEMNVSTLELGDSALYLCASSFGTINEQFFGPGTRLTVL.

On this clone: A read error may produce the germline difference seen at one junction end. The chain recombines TRBV6-6 with TRBJ2-3, with TRBD2 matching over 8 bases. CDR1 and CDR2 (germline): MNHNY, SVGAGI (reference sequence). The CDR3 runs 15 residues. CDR3 protein: CASSPSGGGTDTQYF. The DNA of the CDR3 is TGTGCCAGCAGCCCGTCCGGGGGGGGCACGGATACGCAGTATTTT.

The chain carries TRBV12-5 and TRBJ2-5; D is unclear. The germline gives CDR1 LGHNT, CDR2 FRNRAP. The length of the CDR3 is 13 residues. The V and J ends lost 1 base and 4 bases respectively, with 7 bases between them. The CDR3 protein is CASGLGPVETQYF. In DNA, the CDR3 is TGTGCTAGTGGTTTGGGCCCGGTAGAGACCCAGTACTTC.

The rearrangement joins TRBV7-3 to TRBJ1-1, with unresolved D. The CDR3 spans 15 residues. CDR1 and CDR2 (germline): SGHTA, FQGTGA. Deletions cut 0 bases from V and 1 base from J, with 9 bases between. For the CDR3, the DNA is TGTGCCAGCAGCTTAACGTTTTCAGGGAACACTGAAGCTTTCTTT. Its protein product is CASSLTFSGNTEAFF.